A selection of T cell receptor beta chains follows, all from one sample in a study of T cell responses to AZD1222 COVID-19 vaccine. The data were produced by immunoSEQ multiplex PCR, yet TCRdb's version contains in-frame clones alone and is incomplete. The data contain over 150,000 clones, about 94% of them singletons. The starting material was peripheral blood, obtained 28 days after the second AZD1222 dose. These receptors were obtained from an adult who received the AZD1222 COVID-19 vaccine. CDR3s include the opening cysteine and the closing phenylalanine or tryptophan. Fields, in order: clone size, D gene, CDR3 length, V gene, J gene, CDR3 DNA, CDR3 protein. The D gene is left open where the match is weak. Size is omitted from some rows. Given values are once, few, many or a class for expanded clones.

clone_size: -; d_call: -; cdr3_length: 13; v_call: TRBV10-2; j_call: TRBJ2-2; cdr3_nt: TGCGCCAGCCGACCTTCGAACACCGGGGAGCTGTTTTTT; cdr3_aa: CASRPSNTGELFF
clone_size: -; d_call: -; cdr3_length: 12; v_call: TRBV4-2; j_call: TRBJ1-4; cdr3_nt: TGTGCCAGCAGCCAAGGAGGAGAAAAACTGTTTTTT; cdr3_aa: CASSQGGEKLFF
clone_size: -; d_call: TRBD1; cdr3_length: 17; v_call: TRBV27; j_call: TRBJ1-2; cdr3_nt: TGTGCCAGCAGTACACAATGGGACAGGGGGCACAACTATGGCTACACCTTC; cdr3_aa: CASSTQWDRGHNYGYTF
clone_size: -; d_call: -; cdr3_length: 13; v_call: TRBV6-2/TRBV6-3; j_call: TRBJ1-5; cdr3_nt: TGTGCCAGCAGTCCCGGGGGAAATCAGCCCCAGCATTTT; cdr3_aa: CASSPGGNQPQHF
clone_size: -; d_call: -; cdr3_length: 13; v_call: TRBV24-1; j_call: TRBJ1-1; cdr3_nt: TGTGCCATTTCGGACAGCTGGAACACTGAAGCTTTCTTT; cdr3_aa: CAISDSWNTEAFF
clone_size: -; d_call: -; cdr3_length: 16; v_call: TRBV9; j_call: TRBJ1-3; cdr3_nt: TGTGCCAGCAGCGGCGACACGGATGCCTCTGGAAACACCATATATTTT; cdr3_aa: CASSGDTDASGNTIYF
clone_size: -; d_call: -; cdr3_length: 11; v_call: TRBV30; j_call: TRBJ1-2; cdr3_nt: TGTGCCTGGGGGCCTAACTATGGCTACACCTTC; cdr3_aa: CAWGPNYGYTF
clone_size: -; d_call: TRBD1; cdr3_length: 16; v_call: TRBV30; j_call: TRBJ1-1; cdr3_nt: TGTGCCTGGATCTCGGGCAGGGGGAATATTGGGACTGAAGCTTTCTTT; cdr3_aa: CAWISGRGNIGTEAFF
clone_size: -; d_call: -; cdr3_length: 12; v_call: TRBV27; j_call: TRBJ1-5; cdr3_nt: TGTGCCAGCAGCCCGCCGGCCGGGCCCCAGCATTTT; cdr3_aa: CASSPPAGPQHF
clone_size: -; d_call: TRBD1; cdr3_length: 14; v_call: TRBV5-4; j_call: TRBJ2-5; cdr3_nt: TGTGCCAGCAGCTTGGACAGGGGATGGGAGACCCAGTACTTC; cdr3_aa: CASSLDRGWETQYF
clone_size: few; d_call: -; cdr3_length: 16; v_call: TRBV4-2; j_call: TRBJ1-2; cdr3_nt: TGTGCCAGCAGCCAAGGCATGACCCGTCGTTCCTATGGCTACACCTTC; cdr3_aa: CASSQGMTRRSYGYTF
clone_size: -; d_call: -; cdr3_length: 15; v_call: TRBV2; j_call: TRBJ1-5; cdr3_nt: TGTGCCAGCAGTGTGAGACACGCTAGCAATCAGCCCCAGCATTTT; cdr3_aa: CASSVRHASNQPQHF
clone_size: -; d_call: -; cdr3_length: 11; v_call: TRBV27; j_call: TRBJ1-1; cdr3_nt: TGTGCCAGCAGCCGCACAGGGGAAGCTTTCTTT; cdr3_aa: CASSRTGEAFF
clone_size: -; d_call: TRBD2; cdr3_length: 17; v_call: TRBV4-2; j_call: TRBJ2-4; cdr3_nt: TGTGCCAGCAGCCTCCAGGTCGGGGGGGGACAAAAAAACATTCAGTACTTC; cdr3_aa: CASSLQVGGGQKNIQYF
clone_size: -; d_call: TRBD1; cdr3_length: 13; v_call: TRBV6-6; j_call: TRBJ1-5; cdr3_nt: TGTGCCAGCAGTCCGACAGGGAGGCGGCCCCAGCATTTT; cdr3_aa: CASSPTGRRPQHF
clone_size: -; d_call: TRBD1; cdr3_length: 20; v_call: TRBV6-2/TRBV6-3; j_call: TRBJ1-1; cdr3_nt: TGTGCCAGCAGTTTCAAATTGACAGGGCGATCGGGAGGATCGAACACTGAAGCTTTCTTT; cdr3_aa: CASSFKLTGRSGGSNTEAFF
clone_size: -; d_call: -; cdr3_length: 15; v_call: TRBV19; j_call: TRBJ2-3; cdr3_nt: TGTGCCAGTAGTACGGGCGGGGGCCGCACAGATACGCAGTATTTT; cdr3_aa: CASSTGGGRTDTQYF
clone_size: -; d_call: -; cdr3_length: 15; v_call: TRBV2; j_call: TRBJ1-5; cdr3_nt: TGTGCCAGCAGTGGACACCGGTTCAGCAATCAGCCCCAGCATTTT; cdr3_aa: CASSGHRFSNQPQHF
clone_size: -; d_call: -; cdr3_length: 15; v_call: TRBV6-2/TRBV6-3; j_call: TRBJ1-5; cdr3_nt: TGTGCCAGCAGTCAACAGGGTTTCGGCAATCAGCCCCAGCATTTT; cdr3_aa: CASSQQGFGNQPQHF
clone_size: -; d_call: TRBD1; cdr3_length: 18; v_call: TRBV3-1/TRBV3-2; j_call: TRBJ1-2; cdr3_nt: TGTGCCAGCAGCCATGAACCTCCCGGGACAGGGGGTCGTGCGGGCTACACCTTC; cdr3_aa: CASSHEPPGTGGRAGYTF
clone_size: -; d_call: -; cdr3_length: 14; v_call: TRBV5-4; j_call: TRBJ1-3; cdr3_nt: TGTGCCAGCAGGTCCGGGACGGAGGGAAACACCATATATTTT; cdr3_aa: CASRSGTEGNTIYF
clone_size: -; d_call: TRBD1; cdr3_length: 13; v_call: TRBV18; j_call: TRBJ1-6; cdr3_nt: TGTGCCAGCTCACCCGGGACAGCAGATTCCCTCCACTTT; cdr3_aa: CASSPGTADSLHF
clone_size: -; d_call: TRBD2; cdr3_length: 15; v_call: TRBV29-1; j_call: TRBJ2-7; cdr3_nt: TGCAGCGTTGGGACCGCCGGGGGGGGGCCCTACGAGCAGTACTTC; cdr3_aa: CSVGTAGGGPYEQYF
clone_size: few; d_call: TRBD1; cdr3_length: 17; v_call: TRBV5-5; j_call: TRBJ1-5; cdr3_nt: TGTGCCAGCAGCTTTAACAGGGGAGGGTTGAGCAATCAGCCCCAGCATTTT; cdr3_aa: CASSFNRGGLSNQPQHF
clone_size: -; d_call: -; cdr3_length: 14; v_call: TRBV7-8; j_call: TRBJ1-6; cdr3_nt: TGTGCCAGCAGGCCTCCGTCGTATAATTCACCCCTCCACTTT; cdr3_aa: CASRPPSYNSPLHF
clone_size: -; d_call: -; cdr3_length: 15; v_call: TRBV4-1; j_call: TRBJ1-5; cdr3_nt: TGCGCCAGCAGCCAAGAATACAGGGGCAATCAGCCCCAGCATTTT; cdr3_aa: CASSQEYRGNQPQHF
clone_size: -; d_call: -; cdr3_length: 13; v_call: TRBV6-5; j_call: TRBJ1-2; cdr3_nt: TGTGCCAGCAGTCGCGGCCCCGTCTATGGCTACACCTTC; cdr3_aa: CASSRGPVYGYTF
clone_size: -; d_call: TRBD1; cdr3_length: 16; v_call: TRBV5-5; j_call: TRBJ1-4; cdr3_nt: TGTGCCAGCAGCCTTCCGGGACAGGGGATTAATGAAAAACTGTTTTTT; cdr3_aa: CASSLPGQGINEKLFF
clone_size: once; d_call: TRBD1; cdr3_length: 17; v_call: TRBV11-2; j_call: TRBJ2-6; cdr3_nt: TGTGCCAGCAGCTTAATGGCAGGGGGCTCTGGGGCCAACGTCCTGACTTTC; cdr3_aa: CASSLMAGGSGANVLTF
clone_size: once; d_call: -; cdr3_length: 13; v_call: TRBV3-1/TRBV3-2; j_call: TRBJ2-2; cdr3_nt: TGTGCCAGCAGCCTCGGGCGCTCCGGGGAGCTGTTTTTT; cdr3_aa: CASSLGRSGELFF
clone_size: -; d_call: -; cdr3_length: 12; v_call: TRBV30; j_call: TRBJ1-1; cdr3_nt: TGTGCCTGGAGTGTGTCAGCGTCTGAAGCTTTCTTT; cdr3_aa: CAWSVSASEAFF
clone_size: -; d_call: -; cdr3_length: 15; v_call: TRBV5-1; j_call: TRBJ1-2; cdr3_nt: TGCGCCAGCAGCTTGGGGACCGGAGTTGGCTATGGCTACACCTTC; cdr3_aa: CASSLGTGVGYGYTF
clone_size: -; d_call: -; cdr3_length: 12; v_call: TRBV19; j_call: TRBJ2-3; cdr3_nt: TGTGCCAGTAGTACCTTCACAGATACGCAGTATTTT; cdr3_aa: CASSTFTDTQYF
clone_size: -; d_call: TRBD1; cdr3_length: 14; v_call: TRBV5-4; j_call: TRBJ2-1; cdr3_nt: TGTGCCAGCAGCCCCCAGGGACAGAGTAATGAGCAGTTCTTC; cdr3_aa: CASSPQGQSNEQFF
clone_size: -; d_call: TRBD1; cdr3_length: 14; v_call: TRBV5-1; j_call: TRBJ2-3; cdr3_nt: TGCGCCAGCAGCTTGGGACAGGGGGCAGATACGCAGTATTTT; cdr3_aa: CASSLGQGADTQYF